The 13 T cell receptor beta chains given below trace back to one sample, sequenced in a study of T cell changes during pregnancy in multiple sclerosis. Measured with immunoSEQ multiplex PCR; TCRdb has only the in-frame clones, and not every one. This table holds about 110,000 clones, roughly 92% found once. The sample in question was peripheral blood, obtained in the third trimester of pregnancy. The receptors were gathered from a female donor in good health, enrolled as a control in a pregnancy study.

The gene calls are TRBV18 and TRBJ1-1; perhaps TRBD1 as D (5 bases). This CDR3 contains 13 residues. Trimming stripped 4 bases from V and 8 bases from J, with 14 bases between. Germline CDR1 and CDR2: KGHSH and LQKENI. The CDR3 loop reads CASSQNQGSEAFF. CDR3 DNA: TGTGCCAGCTCACAAAACCAGGGATCCGAAGCTTTCTTT.

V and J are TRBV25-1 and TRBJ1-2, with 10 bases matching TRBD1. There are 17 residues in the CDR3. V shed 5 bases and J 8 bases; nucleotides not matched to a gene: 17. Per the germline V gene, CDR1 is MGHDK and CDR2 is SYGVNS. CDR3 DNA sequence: TGTGCCAGCAGTACCCCCGGGACAGGGGCCTCCATATGGGGCTACACCTTC. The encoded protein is CASSTPGTGASIWGYTF.

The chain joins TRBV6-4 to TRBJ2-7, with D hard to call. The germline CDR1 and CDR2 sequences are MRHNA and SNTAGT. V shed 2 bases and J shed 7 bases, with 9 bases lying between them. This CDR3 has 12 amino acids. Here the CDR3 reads CASSDLPSEQYF. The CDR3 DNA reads TGTGCCAGCAGTGACCTACCCTCGGAGCAGTACTTC.

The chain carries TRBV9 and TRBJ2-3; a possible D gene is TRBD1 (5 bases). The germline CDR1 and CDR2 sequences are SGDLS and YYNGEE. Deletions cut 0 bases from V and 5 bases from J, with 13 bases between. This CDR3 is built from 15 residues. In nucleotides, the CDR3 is TGTGCCAGCAGCGTAGAGGCAGGGTATGGAGATACGCAGTATTTT. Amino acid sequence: CASSVEAGYGDTQYF.

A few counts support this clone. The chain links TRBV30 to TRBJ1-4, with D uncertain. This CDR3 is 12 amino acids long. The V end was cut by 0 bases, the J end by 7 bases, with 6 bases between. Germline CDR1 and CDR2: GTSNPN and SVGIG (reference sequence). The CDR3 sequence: CAWSVLSEKLFF. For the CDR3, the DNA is TGTGCCTGGAGTGTATTGAGTGAAAAACTGTTTTTT.

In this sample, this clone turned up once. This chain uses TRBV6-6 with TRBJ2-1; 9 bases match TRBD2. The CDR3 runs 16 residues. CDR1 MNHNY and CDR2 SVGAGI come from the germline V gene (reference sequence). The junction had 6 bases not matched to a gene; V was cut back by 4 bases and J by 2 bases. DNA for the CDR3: TGTGCCAGCAGTTCCCGACTAGCGGCCCCCTACAATGAGCAGTTCTTC. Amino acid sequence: CASSSRLAAPYNEQFF.

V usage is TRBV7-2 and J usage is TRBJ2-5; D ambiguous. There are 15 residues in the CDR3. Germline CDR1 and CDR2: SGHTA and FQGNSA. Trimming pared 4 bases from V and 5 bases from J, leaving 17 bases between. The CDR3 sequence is CASSSRRSPGETQYF. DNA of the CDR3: TGTGCCAGCAGCTCTAGGCGCAGCCCTGGGGAGACCCAGTACTTC.

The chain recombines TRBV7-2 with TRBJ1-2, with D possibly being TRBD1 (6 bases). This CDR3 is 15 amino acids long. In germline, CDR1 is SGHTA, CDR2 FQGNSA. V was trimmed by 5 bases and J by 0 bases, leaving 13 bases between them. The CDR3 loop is CASSVKGTPNYGYTF. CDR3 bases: TGTGCCAGCAGCGTAAAAGGGACACCTAACTATGGCTACACCTTC.

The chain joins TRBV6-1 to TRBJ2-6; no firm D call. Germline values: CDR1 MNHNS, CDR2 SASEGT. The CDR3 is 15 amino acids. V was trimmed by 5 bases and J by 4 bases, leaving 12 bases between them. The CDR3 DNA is TGTGCCAGCAGTTTCAGGAACCCCGGGGCCAACGTCCTGACTTTC. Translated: CASSFRNPGANVLTF.

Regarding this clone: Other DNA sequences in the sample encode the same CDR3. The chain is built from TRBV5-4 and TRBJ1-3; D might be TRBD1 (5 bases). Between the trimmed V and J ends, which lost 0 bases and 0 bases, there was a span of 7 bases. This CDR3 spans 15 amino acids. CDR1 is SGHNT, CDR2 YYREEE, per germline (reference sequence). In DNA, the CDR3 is TGTGCCAGCAGCTTGGACAGGAGCTCTGGAAACACCATATATTTT. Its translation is CASSLDRSSGNTIYF.

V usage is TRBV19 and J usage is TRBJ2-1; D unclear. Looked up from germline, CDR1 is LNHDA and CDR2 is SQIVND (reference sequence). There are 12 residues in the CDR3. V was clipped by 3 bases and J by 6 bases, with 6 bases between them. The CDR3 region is CASSMRLNEQFF. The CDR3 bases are TGTGCCAGTAGTATGAGACTCAATGAGCAGTTCTTC.

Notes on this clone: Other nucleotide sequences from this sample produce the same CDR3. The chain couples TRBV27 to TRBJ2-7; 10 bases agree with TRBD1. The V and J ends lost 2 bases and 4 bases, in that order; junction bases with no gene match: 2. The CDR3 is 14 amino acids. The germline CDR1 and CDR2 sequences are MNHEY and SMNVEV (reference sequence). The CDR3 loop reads CASSLGDRGYEQYF. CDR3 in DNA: TGTGCCAGCAGTTTAGGGGACAGGGGTTACGAGCAGTACTTC.

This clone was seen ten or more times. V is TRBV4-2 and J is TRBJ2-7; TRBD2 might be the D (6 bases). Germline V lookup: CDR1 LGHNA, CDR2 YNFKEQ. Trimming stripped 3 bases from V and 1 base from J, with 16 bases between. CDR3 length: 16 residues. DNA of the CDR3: TGTGCCAGCAGCCAGCCCACCGGGACTCAATCCTACGAGCAGTACTTC. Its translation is CASSQPTGTQSYEQYF.